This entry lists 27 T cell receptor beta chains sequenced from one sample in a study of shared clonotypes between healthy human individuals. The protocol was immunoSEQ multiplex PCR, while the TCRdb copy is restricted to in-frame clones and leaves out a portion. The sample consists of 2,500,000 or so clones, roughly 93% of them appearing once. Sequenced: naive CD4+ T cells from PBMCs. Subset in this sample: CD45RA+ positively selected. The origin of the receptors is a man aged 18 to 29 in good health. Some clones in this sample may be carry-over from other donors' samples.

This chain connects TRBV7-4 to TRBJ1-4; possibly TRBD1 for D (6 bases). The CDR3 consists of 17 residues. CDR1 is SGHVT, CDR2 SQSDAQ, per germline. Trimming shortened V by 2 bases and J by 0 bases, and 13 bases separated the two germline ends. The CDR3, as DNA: TGTGCCAGCAGCTTATACTCCACAGGGACAACTAATGAAAAACTGTTTTTT. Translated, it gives CASSLYSTGTTNEKLFF.

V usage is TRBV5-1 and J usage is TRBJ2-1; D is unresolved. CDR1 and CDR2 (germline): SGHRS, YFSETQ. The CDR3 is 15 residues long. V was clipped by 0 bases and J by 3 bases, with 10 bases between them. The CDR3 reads CASSLAGWGYNEQFF. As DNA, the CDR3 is TGCGCCAGCAGCTTGGCCGGCTGGGGCTACAATGAGCAGTTCTTC.

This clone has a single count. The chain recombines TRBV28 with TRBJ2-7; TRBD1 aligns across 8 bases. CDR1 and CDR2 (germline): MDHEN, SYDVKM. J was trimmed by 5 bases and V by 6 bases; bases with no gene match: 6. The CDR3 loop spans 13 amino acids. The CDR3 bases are TGTGCCAGCAGGGTGGCAGGGGGCCACGAGCAGTACTTC. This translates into CASRVAGGHEQYF.

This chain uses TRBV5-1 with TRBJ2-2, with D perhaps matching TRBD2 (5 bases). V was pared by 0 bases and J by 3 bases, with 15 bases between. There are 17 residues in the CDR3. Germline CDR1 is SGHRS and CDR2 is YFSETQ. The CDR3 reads CASSLAQNPGYTGELFF. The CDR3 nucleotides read TGCGCCAGCAGCTTGGCCCAAAACCCGGGGTACACCGGGGAGCTGTTTTTT.

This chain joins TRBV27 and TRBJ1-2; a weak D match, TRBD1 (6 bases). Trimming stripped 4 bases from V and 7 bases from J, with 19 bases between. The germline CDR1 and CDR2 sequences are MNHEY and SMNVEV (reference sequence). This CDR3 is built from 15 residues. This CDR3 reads CASSSWAGAIGGYTF. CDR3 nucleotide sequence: TGTGCCAGCAGTTCATGGGCAGGGGCCATCGGTGGCTACACCTTC.

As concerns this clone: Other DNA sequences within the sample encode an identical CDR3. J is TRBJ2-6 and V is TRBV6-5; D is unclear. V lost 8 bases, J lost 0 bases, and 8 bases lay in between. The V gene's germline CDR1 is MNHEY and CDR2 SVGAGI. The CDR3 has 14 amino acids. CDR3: CASGRSSGANVLTF. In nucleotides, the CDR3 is TGTGCCAGCGGACGGAGCTCTGGGGCCAACGTCCTGACTTTC.

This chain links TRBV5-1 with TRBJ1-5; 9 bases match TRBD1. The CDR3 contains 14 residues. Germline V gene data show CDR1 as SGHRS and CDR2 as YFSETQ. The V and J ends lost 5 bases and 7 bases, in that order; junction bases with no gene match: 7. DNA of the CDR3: TGCGCCAGCAGTCAAGAGGGACAGGGACAGCCCCAGCATTTT. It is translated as CASSQEGQGQPQHF.

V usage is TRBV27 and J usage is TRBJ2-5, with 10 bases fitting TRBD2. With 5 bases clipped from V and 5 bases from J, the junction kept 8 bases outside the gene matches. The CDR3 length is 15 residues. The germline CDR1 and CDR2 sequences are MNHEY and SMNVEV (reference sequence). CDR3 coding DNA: TGTGCCAGCAGTACGGCTAGCGGGAGTGCGGAGACCCAGTACTTC. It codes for CASSTASGSAETQYF.

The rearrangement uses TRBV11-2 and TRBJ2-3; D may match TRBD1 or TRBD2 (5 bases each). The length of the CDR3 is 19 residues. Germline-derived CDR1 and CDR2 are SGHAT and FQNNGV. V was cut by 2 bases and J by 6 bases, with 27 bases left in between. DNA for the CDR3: TGTGCCAGCAGCTTATGGCCCGCTCGGGGCGAACCTACCCCGGATACGCAGTATTTT. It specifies CASSLWPARGEPTPDTQYF.

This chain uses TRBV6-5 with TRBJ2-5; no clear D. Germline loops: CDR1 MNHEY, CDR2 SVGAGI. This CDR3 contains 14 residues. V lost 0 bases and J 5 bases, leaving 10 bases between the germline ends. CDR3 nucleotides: TGTGCCAGCAGTTACTCGACGACCTTGGAGACCCAGTACTTC. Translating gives CASSYSTTLETQYF.

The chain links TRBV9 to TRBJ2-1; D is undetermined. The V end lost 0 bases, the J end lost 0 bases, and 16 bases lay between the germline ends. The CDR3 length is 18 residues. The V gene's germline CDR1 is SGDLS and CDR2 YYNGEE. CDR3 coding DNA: TGTGCCAGCAGCGTAGGTTTAAGCGCGGCGAGCTCCTACAATGAGCAGTTCTTC. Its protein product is CASSVGLSAASSYNEQFF.

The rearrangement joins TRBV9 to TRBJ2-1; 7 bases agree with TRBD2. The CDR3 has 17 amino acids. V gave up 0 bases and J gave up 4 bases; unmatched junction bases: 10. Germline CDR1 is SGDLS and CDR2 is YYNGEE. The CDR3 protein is CASSVGLVASGYNEQFF. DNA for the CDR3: TGTGCCAGCAGCGTAGGGTTAGTGGCTAGCGGATACAATGAGCAGTTCTTC.

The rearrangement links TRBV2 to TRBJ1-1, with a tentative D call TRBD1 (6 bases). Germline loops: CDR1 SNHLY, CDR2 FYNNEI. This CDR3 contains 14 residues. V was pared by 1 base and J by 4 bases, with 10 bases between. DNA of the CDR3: TGTGCCAGCAGTGAAGTTGGGGGCGGCACTGAAGCTTTCTTT. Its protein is CASSEVGGGTEAFF.

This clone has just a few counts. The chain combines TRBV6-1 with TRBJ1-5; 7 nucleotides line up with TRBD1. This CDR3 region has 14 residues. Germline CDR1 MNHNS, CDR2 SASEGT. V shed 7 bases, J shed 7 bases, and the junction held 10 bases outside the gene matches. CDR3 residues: CASNLNRGGQPQHF. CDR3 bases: TGTGCCAGCAACCTCAACAGGGGAGGGCAGCCCCAGCATTTT.

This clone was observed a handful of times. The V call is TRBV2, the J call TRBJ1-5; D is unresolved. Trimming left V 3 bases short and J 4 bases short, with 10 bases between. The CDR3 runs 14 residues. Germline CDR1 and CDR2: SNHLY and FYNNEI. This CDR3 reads CASSDVAKNQPQHF. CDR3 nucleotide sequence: TGTGCCAGCAGTGATGTAGCGAAGAATCAGCCCCAGCATTTT. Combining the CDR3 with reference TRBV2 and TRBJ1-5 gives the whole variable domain EPEVTQTPSHQVTQMGQEVILRCVPISNHLYFYWYRQILGQKVEFLVSFYNNEISEKSEIFDDQFSVERPDGSNFTLKIRSTKLEDSAMYFCASSDVAKNQPQHFGDGTRLSIL.

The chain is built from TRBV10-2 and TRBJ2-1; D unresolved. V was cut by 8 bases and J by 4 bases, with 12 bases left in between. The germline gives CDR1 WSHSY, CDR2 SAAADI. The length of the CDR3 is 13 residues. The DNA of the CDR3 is TGCGCCAGCGGCCAGAACGGTTACAATGAGCAGTTCTTC. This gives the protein CASGQNGYNEQFF.

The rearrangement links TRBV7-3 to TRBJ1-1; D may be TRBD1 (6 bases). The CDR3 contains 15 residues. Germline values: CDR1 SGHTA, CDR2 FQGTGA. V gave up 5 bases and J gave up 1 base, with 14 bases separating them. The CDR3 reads CASSRGVGGNTEAFF. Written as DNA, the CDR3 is TGTGCCAGCAGCCGGGGTGTAGGGGGGAACACTGAAGCTTTCTTT.

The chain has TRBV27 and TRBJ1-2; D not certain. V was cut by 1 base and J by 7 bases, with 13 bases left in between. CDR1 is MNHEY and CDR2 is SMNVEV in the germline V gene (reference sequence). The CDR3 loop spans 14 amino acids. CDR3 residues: CASSLWAGSGGYTF. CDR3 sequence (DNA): TGTGCCAGCAGTTTATGGGCGGGTTCGGGTGGCTACACCTTC.

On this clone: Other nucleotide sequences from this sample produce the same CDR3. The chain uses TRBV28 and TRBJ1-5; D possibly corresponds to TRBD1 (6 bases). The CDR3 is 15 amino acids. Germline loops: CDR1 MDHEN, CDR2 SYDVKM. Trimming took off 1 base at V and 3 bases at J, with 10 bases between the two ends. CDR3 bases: TGTGCCAGCAGTTTATCCGGGGGCCCCAATCAGCCCCAGCATTTT. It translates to CASSLSGGPNQPQHF.

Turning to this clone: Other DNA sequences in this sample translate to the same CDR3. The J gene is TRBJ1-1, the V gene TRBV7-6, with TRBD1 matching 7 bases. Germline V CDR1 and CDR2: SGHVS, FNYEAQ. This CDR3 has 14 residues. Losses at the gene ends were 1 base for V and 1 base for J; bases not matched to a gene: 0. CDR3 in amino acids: CASSLGTGNTEAFF. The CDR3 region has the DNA TGTGCCAGCAGCTTAGGGACAGGGAACACTGAAGCTTTCTTT.

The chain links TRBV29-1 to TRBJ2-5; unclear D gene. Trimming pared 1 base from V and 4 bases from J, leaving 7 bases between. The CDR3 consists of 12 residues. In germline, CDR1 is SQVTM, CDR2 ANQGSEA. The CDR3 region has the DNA TGCAGCGTTGAAGTCTCCGGAGAGACCCAGTACTTC. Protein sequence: CSVEVSGETQYF.

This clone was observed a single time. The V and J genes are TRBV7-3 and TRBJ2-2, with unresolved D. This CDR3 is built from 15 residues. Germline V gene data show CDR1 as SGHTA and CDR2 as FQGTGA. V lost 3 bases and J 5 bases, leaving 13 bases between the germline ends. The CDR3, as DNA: TGTGCCAGCAGCTTTTATCGTTTGCCTACCGGGGAGCTGTTTTTT. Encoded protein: CASSFYRLPTGELFF.

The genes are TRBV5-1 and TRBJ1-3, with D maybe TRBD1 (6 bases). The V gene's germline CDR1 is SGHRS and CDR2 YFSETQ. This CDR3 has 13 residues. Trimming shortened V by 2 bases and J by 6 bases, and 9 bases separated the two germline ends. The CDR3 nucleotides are TGCGCCAGCAGCTTTGGGGGGCCAAACACCATATATTTT. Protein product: CASSFGGPNTIYF.

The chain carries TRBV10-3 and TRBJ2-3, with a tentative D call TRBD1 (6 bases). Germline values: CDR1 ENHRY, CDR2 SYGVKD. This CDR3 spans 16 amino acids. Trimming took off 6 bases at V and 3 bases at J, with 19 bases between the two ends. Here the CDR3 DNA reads TGTGCCATCAGCGAAGGGTTCAGGGGCTCAACAGATACGCAGTATTTT. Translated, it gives CAISEGFRGSTDTQYF.

The chain's CDR3 is CASSPRAGRVNTEAFF. The CDR3 DNA reads TGTGCCAGCAGCCCCCGGGCGGGACGGGTGAACACTGAAGCTTTCTTT. V usage is TRBV9 and J usage is TRBJ1-1; the D gene is possibly TRBD1 (5 bases). The germline V gene encodes CDR1 SGDLS and CDR2 YYNGEE. The CDR3 length is 16 residues. The V end lost 4 bases, the J end lost 0 bases, and 16 bases lay between the germline ends.

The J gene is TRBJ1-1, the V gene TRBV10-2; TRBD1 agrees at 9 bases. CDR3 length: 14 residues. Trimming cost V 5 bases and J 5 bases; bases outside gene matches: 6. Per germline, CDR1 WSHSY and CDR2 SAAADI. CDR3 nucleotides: TGCGCCAGCAGTACCCTGGACAGGGGAACTGAAGCTTTCTTT. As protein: CASSTLDRGTEAFF.

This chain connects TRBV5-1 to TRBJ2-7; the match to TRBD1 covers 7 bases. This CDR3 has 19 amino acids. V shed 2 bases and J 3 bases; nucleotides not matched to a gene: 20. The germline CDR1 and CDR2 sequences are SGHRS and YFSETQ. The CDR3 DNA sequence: TGCGCCAGCAGCTTTGGCCCCCCTCCGGTGAGGACAGGACACTACGAGCAGTACTTC. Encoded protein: CASSFGPPPVRTGHYEQYF.